This T cell receptor beta chain came from a study of blood T cell repertoires in COVID-19. Study summary: From T cells, B-cell-depleted T cells, or PBMCs came the material, which was cDNA or gDNA.

Sequenced by immunoSEQ multiplex PCR; TCRdb stores in-frame clones only, minus some. The table shows about 140,000 clones, with about four fifths occurring only once. The V gene's germline CDR1 is MNHEY and CDR2 SVGEGT. Germline trimming cut 2 bases from V and 5 bases from J; bases unmatched to any gene: 5. This CDR3 spans 14 amino acids. Sequenced material: peripheral blood. This clonotype originated in a human donor in a cohort sampled during active COVID-19. J is TRBJ2-5 and V is TRBV6-2 or TRBV6-3, with 7 bases aligning to TRBD2. The CDR3 DNA reads as TGTGCCAGCAGTTACGGGGGGGTCCAGGAGACCCAGTACTTC. Protein: CASSYGGVQETQYF.